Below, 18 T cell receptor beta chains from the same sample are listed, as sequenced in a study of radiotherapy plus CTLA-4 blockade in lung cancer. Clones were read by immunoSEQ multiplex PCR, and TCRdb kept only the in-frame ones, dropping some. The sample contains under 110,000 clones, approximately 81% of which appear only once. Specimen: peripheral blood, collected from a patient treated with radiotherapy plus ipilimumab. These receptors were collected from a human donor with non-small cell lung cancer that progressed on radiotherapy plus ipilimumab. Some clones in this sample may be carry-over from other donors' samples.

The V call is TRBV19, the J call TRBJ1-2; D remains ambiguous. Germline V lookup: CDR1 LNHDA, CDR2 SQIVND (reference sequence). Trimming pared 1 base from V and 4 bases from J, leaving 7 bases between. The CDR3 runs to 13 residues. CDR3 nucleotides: TGTGCCAGTAGTATAGGAGGCTTCTATGGCTACACCTTC. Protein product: CASSIGGFYGYTF. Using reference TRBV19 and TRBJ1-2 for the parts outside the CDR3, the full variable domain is DGGITQSPKYLFRKEGQNVTLSCEQNLNHDAMYWYRQDPGQGLRLIYYSQIVNDFQKGDIAEGYSVSREKKESFPLTVTSAQKNPTAFYLCASSIGGFYGYTFGSGTRLTVV.

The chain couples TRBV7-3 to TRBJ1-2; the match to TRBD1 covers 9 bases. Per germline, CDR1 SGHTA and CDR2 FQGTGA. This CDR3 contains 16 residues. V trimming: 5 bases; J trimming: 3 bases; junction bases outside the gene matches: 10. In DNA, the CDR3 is TGTGCCAGCAGCACAGGGACAGGGAACGGCTACTATGGCTACACCTTC. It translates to CASSTGTGNGYYGYTF.

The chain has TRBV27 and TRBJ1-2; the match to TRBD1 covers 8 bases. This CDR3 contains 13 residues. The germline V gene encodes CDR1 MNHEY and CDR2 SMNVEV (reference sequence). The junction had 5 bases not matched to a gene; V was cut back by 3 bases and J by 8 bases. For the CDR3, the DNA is TGTGCCAGCAGTTTTAACAGGGGGATAGGCTACACCTTC. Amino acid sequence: CASSFNRGIGYTF.

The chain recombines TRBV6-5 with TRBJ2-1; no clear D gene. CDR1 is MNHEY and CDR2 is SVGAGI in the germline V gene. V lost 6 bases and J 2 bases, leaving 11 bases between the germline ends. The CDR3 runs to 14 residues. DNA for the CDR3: TGTGCCAGCAGCCTAGATCAGGCCTACAATGAGCAGTTCTTC. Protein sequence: CASSLDQAYNEQFF.

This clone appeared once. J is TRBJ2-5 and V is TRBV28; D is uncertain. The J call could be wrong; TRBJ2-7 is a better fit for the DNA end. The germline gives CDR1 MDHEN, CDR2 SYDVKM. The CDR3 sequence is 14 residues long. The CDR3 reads CASSLSPATDEQYF. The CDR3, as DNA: TGTGCCAGCAGTTTGTCCCCGGCTACGGACGAGCAGTACTTC.

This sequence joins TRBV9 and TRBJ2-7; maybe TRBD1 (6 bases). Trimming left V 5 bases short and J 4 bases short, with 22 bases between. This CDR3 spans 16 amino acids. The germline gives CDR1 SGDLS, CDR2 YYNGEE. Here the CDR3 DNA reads TGTGCCAGCAGGGGGGCCGGGACCGCTAAAACTTACGAGCAGTACTTC. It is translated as CASRGAGTAKTYEQYF.

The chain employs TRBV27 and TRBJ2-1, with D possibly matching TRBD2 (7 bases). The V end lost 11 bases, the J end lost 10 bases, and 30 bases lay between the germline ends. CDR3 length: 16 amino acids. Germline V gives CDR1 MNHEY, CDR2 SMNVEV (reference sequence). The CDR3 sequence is CASKGGAPREYEEQFF. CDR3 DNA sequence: TGTGCCTCAAAGGGGGGGGCCCCGCGAGAATATGAGGAGCAGTTCTTC.

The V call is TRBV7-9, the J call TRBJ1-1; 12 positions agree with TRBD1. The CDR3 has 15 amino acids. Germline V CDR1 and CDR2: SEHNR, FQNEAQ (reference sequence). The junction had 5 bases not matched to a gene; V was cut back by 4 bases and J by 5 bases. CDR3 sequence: CASSSGQGAVTEAFF. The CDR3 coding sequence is TGTGCCAGCAGCTCGGGACAGGGGGCGGTTACTGAAGCTTTCTTT.

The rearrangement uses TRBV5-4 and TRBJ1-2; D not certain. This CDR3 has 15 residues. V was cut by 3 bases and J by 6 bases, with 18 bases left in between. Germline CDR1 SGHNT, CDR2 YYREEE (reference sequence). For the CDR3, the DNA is TGTGCCAGCAGCTGGGGTTTGAGGGATGGGGATGGCTACACCTTC. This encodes CASSWGLRDGDGYTF.

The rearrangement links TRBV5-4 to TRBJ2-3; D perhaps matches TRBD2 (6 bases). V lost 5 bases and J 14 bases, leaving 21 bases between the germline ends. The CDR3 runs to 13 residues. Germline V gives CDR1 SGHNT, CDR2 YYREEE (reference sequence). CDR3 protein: CASRRGTPSLLYF. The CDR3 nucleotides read TGTGCCAGCAGGAGAGGGACTCCTAGTTTGCTGTATTTT. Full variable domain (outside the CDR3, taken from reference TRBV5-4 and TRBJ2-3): ETGVTQSPTHLIKTRGQQVTLRCSSQSGHNTVSWYQQALGQGPQFIFQYYREEENGRGNFPPRFSGLQFPNYSSELNVNALELDDSALYLCASRRGTPSLLYFGPGTRLTVL.

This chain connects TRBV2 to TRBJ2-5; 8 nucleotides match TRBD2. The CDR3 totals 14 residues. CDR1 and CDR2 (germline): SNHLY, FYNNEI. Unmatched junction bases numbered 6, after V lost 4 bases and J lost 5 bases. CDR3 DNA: TGTGCCAGCAGTGGTAGGACTAGCTCCGAGACCCAGTACTTC. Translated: CASSGRTSSETQYF. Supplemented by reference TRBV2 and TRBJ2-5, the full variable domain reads EPEVTQTPSHQVTQMGQEVILRCVPISNHLYFYWYRQILGQKVEFLVSFYNNEISEKSEIFDDQFSVERPDGSNFTLKIRSTKLEDSAMYFCASSGRTSSETQYFGPGTRLLVL.

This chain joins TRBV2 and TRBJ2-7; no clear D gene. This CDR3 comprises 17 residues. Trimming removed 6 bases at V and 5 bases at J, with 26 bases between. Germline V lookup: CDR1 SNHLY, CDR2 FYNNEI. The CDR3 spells CASSPIASTARIHEQYF. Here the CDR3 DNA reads TGTGCCAGCAGCCCAATAGCTTCTACAGCGAGAATCCACGAGCAGTACTTC.

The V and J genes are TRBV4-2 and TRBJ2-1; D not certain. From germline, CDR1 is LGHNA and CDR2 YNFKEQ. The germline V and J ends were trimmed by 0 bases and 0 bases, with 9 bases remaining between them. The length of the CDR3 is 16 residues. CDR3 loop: CASSQDVHSSYNEQFF. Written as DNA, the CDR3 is TGTGCCAGCAGCCAAGACGTTCACAGCTCCTACAATGAGCAGTTCTTC.

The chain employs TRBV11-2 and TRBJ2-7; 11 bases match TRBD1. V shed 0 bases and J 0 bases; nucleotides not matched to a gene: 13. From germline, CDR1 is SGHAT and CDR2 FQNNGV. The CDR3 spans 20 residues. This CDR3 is CASSLERWTGGFLHSYEQYF. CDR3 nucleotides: TGTGCCAGCAGCTTAGAAAGGTGGACAGGGGGCTTCTTGCACTCCTACGAGCAGTACTTC.

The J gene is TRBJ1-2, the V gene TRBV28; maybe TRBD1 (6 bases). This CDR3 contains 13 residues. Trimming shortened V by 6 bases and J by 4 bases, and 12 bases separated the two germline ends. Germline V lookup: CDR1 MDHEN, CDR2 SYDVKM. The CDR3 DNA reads TGTGCCAGCAGCGGGGGCCTTTCCTATGGCTACACCTTC. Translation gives CASSGGLSYGYTF.

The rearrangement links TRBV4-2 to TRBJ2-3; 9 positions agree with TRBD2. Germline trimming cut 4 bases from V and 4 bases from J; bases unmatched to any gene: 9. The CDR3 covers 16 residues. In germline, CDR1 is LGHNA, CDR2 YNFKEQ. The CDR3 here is CASSRLAVMSADTQYF. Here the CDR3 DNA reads TGTGCCAGCAGCCGACTAGCGGTGATGAGCGCAGATACGCAGTATTTT.

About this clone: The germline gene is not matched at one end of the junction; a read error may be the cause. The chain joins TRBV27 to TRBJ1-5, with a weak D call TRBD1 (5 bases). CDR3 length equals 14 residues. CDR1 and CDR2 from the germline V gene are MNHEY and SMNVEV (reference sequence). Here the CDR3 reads CAGSMTDLNQPQHF. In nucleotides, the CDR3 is TGTGCCGGCAGTATGACAGACCTTAATCAGCCCCAGCATTTT.

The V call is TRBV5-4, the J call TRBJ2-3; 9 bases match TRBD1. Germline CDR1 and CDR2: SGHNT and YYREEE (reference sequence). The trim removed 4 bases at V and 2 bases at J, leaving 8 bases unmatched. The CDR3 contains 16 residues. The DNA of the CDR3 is TGTGCCAGCAGCAGGGGACAGGGAGTCTTCACAGATACGCAGTATTTT. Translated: CASSRGQGVFTDTQYF. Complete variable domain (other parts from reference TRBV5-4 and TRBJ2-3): ETGVTQSPTHLIKTRGQQVTLRCSSQSGHNTVSWYQQALGQGPQFIFQYYREEENGRGNFPPRFSGLQFPNYSSELNVNALELDDSALYLCASSRGQGVFTDTQYFGPGTRLTVL.